This T cell receptor (beta chain) stems from a study of blood T cells in healthy people across ages (dated by TCRdb to about 2015). With respect to the entire study: In model experiments, template switching captured roughly one uniquely barcoded TCR beta cDNA molecule for every two T cells. Four age groups were formed from the donors: young (average roughly 16 years), middle-aged (roughly 38), aged (62) and long-lived (around 82). Two additional independent replicas of 1 million unique cDNA reads from the same blood draw were analyzed for two donors (one aged 18 to 30 and one aged 80 or older). The study measured age-related changes in TCR beta repertoire diversity using deep sequencing normalized with unique cDNA molecular identifiers. Results the study describes overall, beyond this receptor: Because profiling used bulk unsorted PBMCs, naive and antigen-experienced compartments could not be compared conclusively. Compared with the aged group, more naive CD4+ T cells, fewer expanded clones and increased TCR diversity were shown by the long-lived group, suggesting age selection. The CMV infection status of donors was not known, potentially confounding age-related changes in expanded clonotypes. Estimates of total diversity from one million sequenced T cells were regarded as lower bounds and underestimates. Observed TCR beta diversity per million T cells fell roughly linearly with age, and a significant reduction was already apparent by age around 40. A strong correlation was found between observed TCR beta diversity and the percentage of naive T cells measured by flow cytometry.

The receptor library was made with 5' RACE. The sequencing machine was an Illumina HiSeq 2500. A second about 7 to 11 cycle PCR used a sample-barcoded 5' primer and a J-beta primer mix. A unique molecular identifier was introduced onto each TCR beta cDNA molecule by a template-switch 5' adaptor carrying 12 random nucleotides. Each sample yielded at least 3 million CDR3-containing paired-end reads. First-strand cDNA synthesis was performed from all RNA using the Mint cDNA synthesis kit, with priming by a TRBC-specific oligonucleotide. Following uracil-DNA glycosylase treatment, a first 18-cycle PCR with universal primers M1SS and BC2_uni_R was performed on all cDNA. From the authors' description of their analysis: Normalization of each sample was performed by random selection of 1 million high-quality reads, each carrying a distinct molecular identifier. Reads sharing molecular identifiers were discarded rather than binned into consensus sequences. MiTCR, run with a Q25 quality threshold and the strictest error-elimination algorithm, handled CDR3 identification, clonotype clustering and error correction. Lower-bound total TCR beta diversity was estimated with a nonparametric unseen species model using Euler transformation. TCRdb itself trimmed the public reads at Q25 with fastp, ran MiXCR and retained productive beta chains. Rows are unified per CDR3 protein, each entry keeping the most common DNA and genes. TCRdb assigned the V and J calls; the authors' analysis was not used. The sample table holds 800,000 to 950,000 distinct CDR3 sequences, of which under 35% were seen once. The ten top clones hold about 9.4% of the sample.

CDR1 MGHDK and CDR2 SYGVNS are derived from the germline V gene. V loses 4 bases at its end and J loses 5 bases; junction bases beyond the gene matches: 11. CDR3 length: 15 amino acids, cysteine to phenylalanine. The CDR3 DNA has 45 bases and is translated from base 1. This clonotype was seen a handful of times. The target of this receptor is not known. Within one base of it there is no much larger clone, and no base qualities were kept. The roughly 39 donors, aged 6 to 90 years, were systemically healthy Caucasian individuals from Russia. Each donor gave about 11 milliliters of peripheral blood, drawn into EDTA-treated Vacutainer tubes. Ficoll-Paque density-gradient centrifugation was used to isolate PBMCs, with at least 6.5 million obtained per sample. Trizol reagent was used to extract total RNA from the PBMCs, yielding at least 6 micrograms per sample. The percentages of naive CD45RAhigh/CD27high T cells were determined by flow cytometry on a PBMC aliquot from every donor.

The sample was also reused in another study, on T cells of mothers and their children. Looking at the second paper: The donors were nine systemically healthy Caucasian individuals, made up of three mothers and their six children. cDNA synthesis consumed the entire amount of extracted RNA, loaded at roughly 1.5 ug RNA in each 15 ul reaction. In the second PCR, the M1S primer introduced both the sample barcodes and 2-4 random nucleotides. Over 8 million TCR beta CDR3 reads came from each mother, compared with roughly 2.8 million reads from each child. Thymic selection similarly shapes TCR recombination output in related and unrelated pairs, with minor effect from inherited differences. Normalized repertoire overlap was always found to be slightly, but never significantly, higher in related mother-child pairs than in unrelated mother-child pairs. With a sensitivity of about 100 clones per million clonotypes, no persistent microchimeric T cell clones were detected. The study used deep NGS to compare TCR beta repertoires of mothers and children, seeking features distinguishing related mother-child pairs from unrelated individuals. Mothers averaged roughly 40 +/- 4 years of age and children averaged about 12 +/- 4 years. After adapter ligation with NEBNext reagents, the libraries were sequenced on Illumina HiSeq 2000 with 100+100 nt paired-end reads. To prevent cross-contamination, the mother and child libraries were prepared one month apart and sequenced in separate runs. For each donor, somewhere between about 450,000 and 2,200,000 distinct TCR beta clonotypes were identified. Naive TCR beta clonotypes were estimated from low-frequency clonotypes matched to each donor's FACS-determined naive share, without sorting.

The sequenced material came from blood. The rearrangement combines TRBV25-1 with TRBJ2-7, with TRBD1 matching 7 junction bases. This clonotype was obtained from a woman aged 40-49 years in good health. CDR3 region: CASSATTQGTHEQYF. The DNA sequence reads TGTGCCAGCAGTGCCACAACACAGGGGACCCACGAGCAGTACTTC.